Listed here are 31 T cell receptor beta chains from one sample, sequenced in a study of cytomegalovirus exposure and HLA in healthy donors. The PCR employed 60 Vbeta primers together with 13 Jbeta primers. Measured with immunoSEQ multiplex PCR; TCRdb has only the in-frame clones, and not every one. The table records 130,000 or so clones, over 75% of them present only once. The sample consisted of PBMCs. The receptors originated from a man in his fifties in good health and CMV-seronegative.

The V call is TRBV6-1, the J call TRBJ2-7, with 10 bases matching TRBD1. The CDR3 spans 14 residues. The V and J ends lost 5 bases and 6 bases, in that order; junction bases with no gene match: 7. Germline loops: CDR1 MNHNS, CDR2 SASEGT. The CDR3 DNA follows: TGTGCCAGCAGTCCCGGGACAGGGGAGCGCGAGCAGTACTTC. As protein: CASSPGTGEREQYF.

V gene TRBV14 combines with J gene TRBJ2-3; no firm D call. V was cut by 2 bases and J by 4 bases, with 7 bases left in between. CDR3 length: 13 amino acids. CDR1 and CDR2 from the germline V gene are SGHDN and FVKESK. CDR3 loop: CASSQTNPDTQYF. CDR3 DNA sequence: TGTGCCAGCAGCCAAACAAACCCAGATACGCAGTATTTT.

The V call is TRBV10-3, the J call TRBJ2-6, with a possible D match to TRBD2 (6 bases). The V and J ends lost 7 bases and 2 bases respectively, with 15 bases between them. Germline V gene data show CDR1 as ENHRY and CDR2 as SYGVKD. CDR3 length equals 16 residues. The CDR3 region has the DNA TGTGCCATCAAGGAGGGTTCGTCCGCTGGGGCCAACGTCCTGACTTTC. Translated, it gives CAIKEGSSAGANVLTF.

The CDR3 region has the DNA TGTGCCAGCAGTTTATTTGGGACAAGGAGCACAGATACGCAGTATTTT. Its protein product is CASSLFGTRSTDTQYF. The chain has TRBV28 and TRBJ2-3, with TRBD1 as a possible D gene (6 bases). The CDR3 extends over 16 amino acids. V was pared by 1 base and J by 0 bases, with 11 bases between. Germline assignment: CDR1 MDHEN and CDR2 SYDVKM.

In this sample, this clone turned up a few times. The genes are TRBV18 and TRBJ1-1; 9 bases align to TRBD1. Germline V gene sequence: CDR1 KGHSH, CDR2 LQKENI. The CDR3 spans 14 residues. V dropped 4 bases and J dropped 4; count of bases not matched to a gene: 4. The CDR3 DNA sequence: TGTGCCAGCTCACTGGACAGGGGAAGCACTGAAGCTTTCTTT. Encoded protein: CASSLDRGSTEAFF.

The genes are TRBV19 and TRBJ2-5, with 10 nucleotides matching TRBD2. V lost 3 bases, J lost 5 bases, and 6 bases stayed unmatched. CDR3 size: 15 residues. Per germline, CDR1 LNHDA and CDR2 SQIVND (reference sequence). CDR3 DNA: TGTGCCAGTAGTATTTGGTCTAGCGGGAGCGAGACCCAGTACTTC. Amino acid sequence: CASSIWSSGSETQYF. Looking up the rest from reference TRBV19 and TRBJ2-5 gives the full variable domain: DGGITQSPKYLFRKEGQNVTLSCEQNLNHDAMYWYRQDPGQGLRLIYYSQIVNDFQKGDIAEGYSVSREKKESFPLTVTSAQKNPTAFYLCASSIWSSGSETQYFGPGTRLLVL.

The gene calls are TRBV15 and TRBJ1-3; D perhaps matches TRBD1 (5 bases). Germline lookup yields CDR1 LNHNV and CDR2 YYDKDF (reference sequence). V gave up 0 bases and J gave up 3 bases, with 12 bases separating them. The CDR3 length is 16 residues. As DNA, the CDR3 is TGTGCCACCAGCAGAGATCCGACAGCTTTTGGAAACACCATATATTTT. Its translation is CATSRDPTAFGNTIYF.

This clone appeared once. The rearrangement uses TRBV5-1 and TRBJ1-2, with D perhaps matching TRBD1 (5 bases). Germline V CDR1 and CDR2: SGHRS, YFSETQ. The V and J ends lost 2 bases and 8 bases respectively, with 10 bases between them. CDR3 size: 12 residues. This chain's CDR3 is CASSFDRQGYTF. As DNA, the CDR3 is TGCGCCAGCAGCTTCGACAGACAAGGCTACACCTTC. Variable domain in full (rest from reference TRBV5-1 and TRBJ1-2): KAGVTQTPRYLIKTRGQQVTLSCSPISGHRSVSWYQQTPGQGLQFLFEYFSETQRNKGNFPGRFSGRQFSNSRSEMNVSTLELGDSALYLCASSFDRQGYTFGSGTRLTVV.

CDR3 sequence (DNA): TGCGCCAGCAGTGGACAGGGTCCCCCTGACATTCAGTACTTC. Translating gives CASSGQGPPDIQYF. J is TRBJ2-4 and V is TRBV10-2, with 7 bases identical to TRBD1. V was clipped by 4 bases and J by 8 bases; unmatched bases: 8. The CDR3 has 14 residues. Germline-derived CDR1 and CDR2 are WSHSY and SAAADI.

The genes are TRBV7-2 and TRBJ2-3; TRBD2 matches at 10 bases. This CDR3 contains 13 residues. The junction had 6 bases not matched to a gene; V was cut back by 6 bases and J by 9 bases. CDR1 SGHTA and CDR2 FQGNSA come from the germline V gene. CDR3 amino acids: CASRRLAGETQYF. As DNA, the CDR3 is TGTGCCAGCAGGAGGCTAGCGGGAGAAACGCAGTATTTT. Combining the CDR3 with reference TRBV7-2 and TRBJ2-3 gives the whole variable domain GAGVSQSPSNKVTEKGKDVELRCDPISGHTALYWYRQSLGQGLEFLIYFQGNSAPDKSGLPSDRFSAERTGGSVSTLTIQRTQQEDSAVYLCASRRLAGETQYFGPGTRLTVL.

In DNA form, the CDR3 reads TGTGCCAGCAGCGTAGGGGACCTAGCGGGAGTCGGGGAGCAGTACTTC. This encodes CASSVGDLAGVGEQYF. The chain recombines TRBV9 with TRBJ2-7; 10 bases align to TRBD2. The CDR3 covers 16 residues. Trimming removed 0 bases from V and 7 bases from J; junction bases left unmatched: 10. The germline V gene has CDR1 SGDLS and CDR2 YYNGEE.

The chain links TRBV19 to TRBJ2-6; D might be TRBD2 (6 bases). Germline V gene data show CDR1 as LNHDA and CDR2 as SQIVND (reference sequence). V was clipped by 1 base and J by 2 bases, with 12 bases between them. This CDR3 has 17 residues. The CDR3 region is CASSIGGGEAGANVLTF. CDR3 DNA: TGTGCCAGTAGTATAGGTGGCGGGGAAGCTGGGGCCAACGTCCTGACTTTC.

For the CDR3, the DNA is TGTGCCAGCCGTACCGAGGGAGGTACGCAGTATTTT. Translated: CASRTEGGTQYF. The chain has TRBV7-9 and TRBJ2-3; weak D call: TRBD2 (6 bases). V shed 8 bases and J shed 8 bases, with 14 bases lying between them. Germline lookup yields CDR1 SEHNR and CDR2 FQNEAQ (reference sequence). The CDR3 extends over 12 amino acids.

In DNA form, the CDR3 reads TGTGCCAGCAGTCCCACAGGGGGCGCTTACAATGAGCAGTTCTTC. Its translation is CASSPTGGAYNEQFF. The V call is TRBV27, the J call TRBJ2-1; 9 bases align to TRBD1. The V gene end was trimmed by 5 bases and the J gene end by 4 bases; junction bases not matched to a gene: 6. Germline CDR1 and CDR2: MNHEY and SMNVEV (reference sequence). The CDR3 runs to 15 residues.

The J gene is TRBJ2-2, the V gene TRBV9; 12 bases are a match to TRBD2. With 1 base clipped from V and 11 bases from J, the junction kept 12 bases outside the gene matches. Germline values: CDR1 SGDLS, CDR2 YYNGEE. The CDR3 contains 17 residues. Here the CDR3 DNA reads TGTGCCAGCAGCGTAATGGCTAGCGGGAGGGGATACGCAGAGCTGTTTTTT. Amino acid sequence: CASSVMASGRGYAELFF.

This clone was detected only a few times. The chain joins TRBV6-4 to TRBJ2-3; 12 nucleotides align to TRBD2. The germline gives CDR1 MRHNA, CDR2 SNTAGT. This CDR3 region has 15 residues. V shed 3 bases, J shed 4 bases, and the junction held 2 bases outside the gene matches. The CDR3 loop reads CASSEASGRADTQYF. The CDR3 DNA sequence: TGTGCCAGCAGTGAAGCTAGCGGGAGGGCAGATACGCAGTATTTT.

Here the CDR3 reads CASSLTNLAGYTGELFF. CDR3 nucleotide sequence: TGTGCCAGCAGTTTAACGAACCTAGCGGGATACACCGGGGAGCTGTTTTTT. The gene calls are TRBV27 and TRBJ2-2; TRBD2 matches 9 bases. The junction had 7 bases not matched to a gene; V was cut back by 2 bases and J by 3 bases. CDR3 length: 17 amino acids. The germline CDR1 and CDR2 sequences are MNHEY and SMNVEV (reference sequence).

The rearrangement joins TRBV4-1 to TRBJ2-7; 11 bases are a match to TRBD2. V was clipped by 1 base and J by 4 bases; unmatched bases: 3. Germline lookup yields CDR1 MGHRA and CDR2 YSYEKL. CDR3 length equals 15 residues. CDR3: CASSQVSGRVYEQYF. The CDR3 nucleotides are TGCGCCAGCAGCCAAGTTAGCGGGAGGGTATACGAGCAGTACTTC.

The rearrangement uses TRBV9 and TRBJ2-6, with 9 positions matching TRBD1. The CDR3 has 20 amino acids. The V gene end was trimmed by 4 bases and the J gene end by 0 bases; junction bases not matched to a gene: 14. Per the germline V gene, CDR1 is SGDLS and CDR2 is YYNGEE. CDR3 region: CASSPRGGQGGSSGANVLTF. CDR3 in DNA: TGTGCCAGCAGCCCTAGGGGGGGACAGGGAGGCTCCTCTGGGGCCAACGTCCTGACTTTC.

The rearrangement links TRBV5-1 to TRBJ1-3, with D possibly being TRBD1 (6 bases). CDR3 length equals 15 residues. Trimming shortened V by 0 bases and J by 2 bases, and 9 bases separated the two germline ends. Per the germline V gene, CDR1 is SGHRS and CDR2 is YFSETQ. CDR3 protein: CASSLAAGAGNTIYF. In DNA, the CDR3 is TGCGCCAGCAGCTTGGCGGCAGGGGCTGGAAACACCATATATTTT. The full variable domain, its missing parts supplied by reference TRBV5-1 and TRBJ1-3, is KAGVTQTPRYLIKTRGQQVTLSCSPISGHRSVSWYQQTPGQGLQFLFEYFSETQRNKGNFPGRFSGRQFSNSRSEMNVSTLELGDSALYLCASSLAAGAGNTIYFGEGSWLTVV.

The J gene is TRBJ1-1, the V gene TRBV19; no firm D call. The CDR3 contains 15 residues. CDR1 is LNHDA, CDR2 SQIVND, per germline (reference sequence). Trimming removed 6 bases from V and 1 base from J, with 15 bases in between. In DNA, the CDR3 is TGTGCCAGTAGCCCCTTGGACTCCAAGAACACTGAAGCTTTCTTT. Translating it yields CASSPLDSKNTEAFF.

J is TRBJ1-4 and V is TRBV19, with 9 positions matching TRBD1. Germline V gene lookup returns CDR1 LNHDA and CDR2 SQIVND (reference sequence). The V segment lost 10 bases and the J segment 5 bases; nucleotides outside the gene matches: 8. There are 14 residues in the CDR3. The CDR3 DNA reads TGTGCCAAAACCCGGACAGGGGAAAATGAAAAACTGTTTTTT. Its translation: CAKTRTGENEKLFF.

This clone occurred a few times. V is TRBV19 and J is TRBJ1-4, with D possibly matching TRBD1 (5 bases). The V end was cut by 6 bases, the J end by 5 bases, with 13 bases between. Germline CDR1 is LNHDA and CDR2 is SQIVND (reference sequence). The CDR3 is made up of 14 amino acids. CDR3 amino acids: CASRPGPLNEKLFF. CDR3 DNA sequence: TGTGCCAGTAGACCAGGGCCCTTAAATGAAAAACTGTTTTTT.

V is TRBV18 and J is TRBJ1-5; TRBD1 matches at 11 bases. With 5 bases clipped from V and 6 bases from J, the junction kept 0 bases outside the gene matches. CDR1 and CDR2 (germline): KGHSH, LQKENI. The CDR3 consists of 13 residues. The CDR3 region is CASSGQGAQPQHF. The CDR3 DNA reads TGTGCCAGCTCAGGACAGGGGGCTCAGCCCCAGCATTTT.

V is TRBV2 and J is TRBJ2-5; D not resolved. The CDR3 length is 12 residues. The V and J ends lost 7 bases and 3 bases respectively, with 9 bases between them. The germline V gene has CDR1 SNHLY and CDR2 FYNNEI. This chain's CDR3 is CASKSSEETQYF. Here the CDR3 DNA reads TGTGCCAGCAAGAGTTCCGAAGAGACCCAGTACTTC.

The rearrangement joins TRBV5-8 to TRBJ1-1; D is unclear. V was shortened by 4 bases and J by 0 bases, with 16 bases between the two germline ends. Looked up from germline, CDR1 is SGHTS and CDR2 is YDEGEE. This CDR3 is 16 amino acids long. The CDR3 region is CASSTLRRRLNTEAFF. The DNA of the CDR3 is TGTGCCAGCAGCACGCTTAGACGGAGATTGAACACTGAAGCTTTCTTT.

The rearrangement joins TRBV5-1 to TRBJ1-2; the match to TRBD1 covers 10 bases. Germline V gene sequence: CDR1 SGHRS, CDR2 YFSETQ. The trim removed 4 bases at V and 2 bases at J, leaving 8 bases unmatched. There are 16 residues in the CDR3. CDR3 loop: CASSRGGTGENYGYTF. The CDR3 coding sequence is TGCGCCAGCAGCCGGGGGGGGACAGGGGAAAACTATGGCTACACCTTC.

This clone appeared a few times. V and J are TRBV5-6 and TRBJ2-7; 10 nucleotides align to TRBD2. This CDR3 comprises 16 residues. Germline lookup yields CDR1 SGHDT and CDR2 YYEEEE. J lost 5 bases, V lost 4 bases, and 12 bases had no gene match. DNA of the CDR3: TGTGCCAGCAGCAGGATAGAGAGCGGGAGGGCCAACGAGCAGTACTTC. Its translation is CASSRIESGRANEQYF.

The chain employs TRBV25-1 and TRBJ2-3; TRBD1 is a possible D gene (5 bases). Trimming took 1 base from V and 2 from J, leaving 13 bases between them. The germline V gene has CDR1 MGHDK and CDR2 SYGVNS. The CDR3 has 16 amino acids. The CDR3: CASSEWSGAATDTQYF. The CDR3 nucleotides are TGTGCCAGCAGTGAATGGAGTGGGGCCGCCACAGATACGCAGTATTTT.

This clone turned up a few times. Other nucleotide sequences in the sample specify the same CDR3. This chain connects TRBV19 to TRBJ1-1; D is possibly TRBD1 (6 bases). Germline CDR1 reads LNHDA; CDR2 reads SQIVND (reference sequence). The V and J ends lost 2 bases and 0 bases respectively, with 10 bases between them. The CDR3 totals 15 residues. As DNA, the CDR3 is TGTGCCAGTAGTATAAAGACAGGTCTGAACACTGAAGCTTTCTTT. Protein sequence: CASSIKTGLNTEAFF.

The chain uses TRBV5-4 and TRBJ1-2; 7 bases align to TRBD1. The ends lost 1 base at V and 5 bases at J; junction bases unmatched: 5. Per germline, CDR1 SGHNT and CDR2 YYREEE (reference sequence). This CDR3 comprises 14 residues. The CDR3 region has the DNA TGTGCCAGCAGCTTGAAGACAGGGAGTTATGGCTACACCTTC. The encoded protein is CASSLKTGSYGYTF.